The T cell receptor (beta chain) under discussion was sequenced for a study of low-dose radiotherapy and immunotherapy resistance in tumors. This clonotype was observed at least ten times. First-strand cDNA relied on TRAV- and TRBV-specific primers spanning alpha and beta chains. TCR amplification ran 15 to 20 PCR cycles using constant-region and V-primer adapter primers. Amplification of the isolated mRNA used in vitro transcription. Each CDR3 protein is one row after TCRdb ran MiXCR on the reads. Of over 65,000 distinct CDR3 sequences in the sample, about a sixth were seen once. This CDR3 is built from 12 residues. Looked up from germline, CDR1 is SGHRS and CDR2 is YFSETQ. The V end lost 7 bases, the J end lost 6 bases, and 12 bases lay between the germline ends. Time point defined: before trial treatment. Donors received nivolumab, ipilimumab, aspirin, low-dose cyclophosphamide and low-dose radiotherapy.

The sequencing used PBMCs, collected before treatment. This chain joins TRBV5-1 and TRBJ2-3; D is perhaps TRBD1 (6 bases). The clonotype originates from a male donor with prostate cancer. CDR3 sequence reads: CASHQTGDTQYF. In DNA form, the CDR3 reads TGCGCCAGCCACCAAACAGGGGATACGCAGTATTTT.